The 27 T cell receptor beta chains below all came from one sample that was sequenced in a study of blood T cells in healthy people across ages. A J-beta primer mix and a sample-barcoded 5' primer were used in a second PCR of about 7 to 12 cycles. TCRdb re-derived calls from the 5' RACE reads in MiXCR, one entry per CDR3 protein. Of 1.5 million to 2 million distinct CDR3 sequences in the sample, about 30% are singletons; the top ten hold more than 6%. The specimen was blood. These receptors all come from a woman in her 30s in good health.

This clonotype appeared a single time. Germline and junction disagree at one end, which may indicate a read error. V is TRBV3-1 and J is TRBJ1-5; no firm D call. CDR3 length: 14 residues. Germline V lookup: CDR1 LGHDT, CDR2 YNNKEL (reference sequence). CDR3 DNA: TGTGCCAGCAGCCAAGACCAGAGCAACCAGCCCCAGCATTTT. It encodes CASSQDQSNQPQHF. Supplemented by reference TRBV3-1 and TRBJ1-5, the full variable domain reads DTAVSQTPKYLVTQMGNDKSIKCEQNLGHDTMYWYKQDSKKFLKIMFSYNNKELIINETVPNRFSPKSPDKAHLNLHINSLELGDSAVYFCASSQDQSNQPQHFGDGTRLSIL.

In this sample, this clonotype turned up a few times. The chain joins TRBV11-2 to TRBJ2-4, with TRBD1 identical over 7 bases. Germline-derived CDR1 and CDR2 are SGHAT and FQNNGV. V shed 4 bases and J 1 base; nucleotides not matched to a gene: 4. The CDR3 is 15 amino acids. The CDR3 sequence: CASSSVRGAKNIQYF. The CDR3 DNA follows: TGTGCCAGCAGCTCAGTCAGGGGGGCCAAAAACATTCAGTACTTC.

This clonotype has only a few counts. The chain links TRBV18 to TRBJ2-7; D remains ambiguous. This CDR3 has 15 residues. V lost 3 bases and J lost 2, with 14 bases in between. Germline CDR1 and CDR2: KGHSH and LQKENI. This CDR3 is CASSPQAHRAYEQYF. CDR3 nucleotides: TGTGCCAGCTCACCTCAAGCTCACCGTGCCTACGAGCAGTACTTC.

In DNA, the CDR3 is TGCGCCAGCAGCCTGGGGGGAAGACAGGGCTTAGGAGAGACCCAGTACTTC. This encodes CASSLGGRQGLGETQYF. V usage is TRBV5-1 and J usage is TRBJ2-5, with TRBD1 as a possible D gene (7 bases). The ends were cut back, 4 bases at V and 4 bases at J, with 23 bases in the middle. This CDR3 has 17 amino acids. CDR1 is SGHRS, CDR2 YFSETQ, per germline.

This clonotype was observed a few times. The V and J genes are TRBV29-1 and TRBJ2-1; D remains ambiguous. This CDR3 is 12 amino acids long. Germline V gives CDR1 SQVTM, CDR2 ANQGSEA. V was pared by 5 bases and J by 3 bases, with 8 bases between. The DNA for the CDR3 is TGCAGCGTTTCGACCGTCTACAATGAGCAGTTCTTC. Encoded protein: CSVSTVYNEQFF.

The chain links TRBV7-2 to TRBJ1-5; the match to TRBD1 covers 12 bases. This CDR3 spans 19 amino acids. The germline V gene has CDR1 SGHTA and CDR2 FQGNSA. V lost 2 bases, J lost 2 bases, and 10 bases stayed unmatched. The CDR3 region is CASSLKGTGGAFGNQPQHF. Written as DNA, the CDR3 is TGTGCCAGCAGCTTAAAGGGGACAGGGGGCGCGTTTGGCAATCAGCCCCAGCATTTT.

This clonotype was picked up a small number of times. The chain uses TRBV4-1 and TRBJ2-1, with 8 positions matching TRBD2. Germline trimming cut 5 bases from V and 9 bases from J; bases unmatched to any gene: 9. The CDR3 is 14 amino acids. CDR1 and CDR2 (germline): MGHRA, YSYEKL. CDR3 nucleotides: TGCGCCAGCAGCTATACGGGGGGGCAGGGTGAGCAGTTCTTC. This sequence encodes CASSYTGGQGEQFF.

This clonotype was counted a few times. The CDR3 protein is CASSPDGGQSNQPQHF. The CDR3 nucleotides are TGTGCCAGCAGCCCTGACGGGGGACAGTCCAATCAGCCCCAGCATTTT. The V and J genes are TRBV3-1 and TRBJ1-5, with TRBD1 matching over 7 bases. The CDR3 sequence is 16 residues long. V was pared by 4 bases and J by 3 bases, with 9 bases of the junction left unmatched. In germline, CDR1 is LGHDT, CDR2 YNNKEL (reference sequence).

This chain links TRBV21-1 with TRBJ1-2; TRBD1, the table's D call, was not compared with the DNA. TRBV21-1 represents a pseudogene. The CDR3 extends over 12 amino acids. The CDR3 DNA sequence: TGTGCCAGCACAAGGACAGAAGGTGGCTACACCTTC. This sequence encodes CASTRTEGGYTF.

Notes on this clonotype: This may stem from a read error, because a much larger clone lies one nucleotide away. The chain joins TRBV7-2 to TRBJ2-4, with no clear D. The last part of the DNA fits TRBJ2-7 better; the J call may be wrong. This CDR3 spans 15 amino acids. CDR1 and CDR2 (germline): SGHTA, FQGNSA. The chain's CDR3 is CASSLGTALSNEQYF. CDR3 coding DNA: TGTGCCAGCAGCTTAGGCACGGCCCTCTCCAACGAGCAGTACTTC.

In this sample, this clonotype turned up a few times. This rearrangement joins TRBV28 to TRBJ2-7; TRBD1 is a possible D gene (5 bases). There are 14 residues in the CDR3. CDR1 is MDHEN, CDR2 SYDVKM, per germline. V lost 7 bases, J lost 1 base, and 14 bases lay in between. Written as DNA, the CDR3 is TGTGCCAGCATAATGATGTCAGGGTCCTACGAGCAGTACTTC. Translation: CASIMMSGSYEQYF.

This chain uses TRBV11-2 with TRBJ1-1, with unresolved D. This CDR3 is built from 15 residues. Trimming cost V 1 base and J 12 bases, with 21 bases left between them. The V gene's germline CDR1 is SGHAT and CDR2 FQNNGV. The CDR3 loop is CASSLALPGSAEPFF. CDR3 in DNA: TGTGCCAGCAGCTTAGCCCTCCCGGGATCGGCGGAACCTTTCTTT. The variable domain in full, with the rest retrieved from reference TRBV11-2 and TRBJ1-1, is EAGVAQSPRYKIIEKRQSVAFWCNPISGHATLYWYQQILGQGPKLLIQFQNNGVVDDSQLPKDRFSAERLKGVDSTLKIQPAKLEDSAVYLCASSLALPGSAEPFFGQGTRLTVV.

The V and J genes are TRBV7-9 and TRBJ2-3, with TRBD2 matching over 8 bases. Germline V gives CDR1 SEHNR, CDR2 FQNEAQ (reference sequence). V shed 1 base and J 3 bases; nucleotides not matched to a gene: 6. This CDR3 contains 16 residues. The CDR3 DNA reads as TGTGCCAGCAGCTTAGGTGGCGGGGGGTCTACAGATACGCAGTATTTT. Its translation: CASSLGGGGSTDTQYF.

With regard to this clonotype: A much larger clonotype is one base distant, so this may be a read error. V and J are TRBV10-3 and TRBJ2-1; TRBD2 might be the D (7 bases). The germline V gene encodes CDR1 ENHRY and CDR2 SYGVKD. V was pared by 9 bases and J by 5 bases, with 14 bases between. The CDR3 is 13 residues long. CDR3: CAMMGGPHNEQFF. In nucleotides, the CDR3 is TGTGCCATGATGGGGGGGCCCCACAATGAGCAGTTCTTC.

This chain links TRBV6-2 or TRBV6-3 with TRBJ1-2, with unresolved D. The CDR3 runs 17 residues. The V gene lost 5 bases and the J gene lost 6 bases, with 25 bases spanning the gap. Germline V gene sequence: CDR1 MNHEY, CDR2 SVGEGT. The CDR3 DNA is TGTGCCAGCAGTACCTGGACCGTACCTAGAACTGGAGATGGCTACACCTTC. Its protein is CASSTWTVPRTGDGYTF.

This chain connects TRBV5-1 to TRBJ2-3; 8 bases fit TRBD1. With 4 bases clipped from V and 3 bases from J, the junction kept 7 bases outside the gene matches. Looked up from germline, CDR1 is SGHRS and CDR2 is YFSETQ. The CDR3 runs 15 residues. Here the CDR3 reads CASSHGQGGTDTQYF. Written as DNA, the CDR3 is TGCGCCAGCAGCCACGGACAGGGCGGGACAGATACGCAGTATTTT.

In DNA form, the CDR3 reads TGTGCCAGCAGCTACTGGGACAGGGGTGAAGATACGCAGTATTTT. Amino acids: CASSYWDRGEDTQYF. J is TRBJ2-3 and V is TRBV7-9; 10 nucleotides match TRBD1. The germline CDR1 and CDR2 sequences are SEHNR and FQNEAQ (reference sequence). V shed 4 bases and J 5 bases; nucleotides not matched to a gene: 6. CDR3 length equals 15 residues.

This clonotype was seen at least ten times. The chain uses TRBV29-1 and TRBJ2-7, with 10 bases matching TRBD1. Germline-derived CDR1 and CDR2 are SQVTM and ANQGSEA. V lost 6 bases to trimming and J lost 3 bases; unmatched junction nucleotides: 2. CDR3 length equals 12 residues. DNA for the CDR3: TGCAGCGTCCGGACAGGGGGCTACGAGCAGTACTTC. It yields the protein CSVRTGGYEQYF.

This clonotype has only a few counts. The chain combines TRBV5-1 with TRBJ1-4; a possible D gene is TRBD1 (5 bases). The CDR3 contains 15 residues. From germline, CDR1 is SGHRS and CDR2 YFSETQ. V gave up 0 bases and J gave up 3 bases, with 9 bases separating them. The CDR3 coding sequence is TGCGCCAGCAGCTTGGCACAGGTTCCTAATGAAAAACTGTTTTTT. Protein: CASSLAQVPNEKLFF.

The chain is built from TRBV7-9 and TRBJ2-1, with D possibly TRBD2 on 6 matching bases. Between the trimmed V and J ends, which lost 5 bases and 0 bases, there was a span of 17 bases. CDR3 size: 17 residues. Germline loops: CDR1 SEHNR, CDR2 FQNEAQ (reference sequence). The CDR3 is CASSPGLGPNSYNEQFF. The CDR3 coding sequence is TGTGCCAGCAGCCCGGGACTTGGACCAAACTCCTACAATGAGCAGTTCTTC. Based on the CDR3 plus reference TRBV7-9 and TRBJ2-1, the full variable domain is DTGVSQNPRHKITKRGQNVTFRCDPISEHNRLYWYRQTLGQGPEFLTYFQNEAQLEKSRLLSDRFSAERPKGSFSTLEIQRTEQGDSAMYLCASSPGLGPNSYNEQFFGPGTRLTVL.

The gene calls are TRBV27 and TRBJ1-2; the D gene is possibly TRBD1 (5 bases). The germline V gene has CDR1 MNHEY and CDR2 SMNVEV (reference sequence). This CDR3 has 15 residues. Between the trimmed V and J ends, which lost 5 bases and 6 bases, there was a span of 19 bases. CDR3 amino acids: CASSDRGGAEDGYTF. CDR3 coding DNA: TGTGCCAGCAGTGACCGAGGTGGGGCGGAAGATGGCTACACCTTC.

The CDR3 DNA is TGTGCCAGCTTCAGGGAGGGCGACCCTGAAGCTTTCTTT. Its translation is CASFREGDPEAFF. The rearrangement joins TRBV6-2 or TRBV6-3 to TRBJ1-1; tentative D call: TRBD1 (5 bases). Germline CDR1 is MNHEY and CDR2 is SVGEGT. The V gene lost 8 bases and the J gene lost 6 bases, with 16 bases spanning the gap. CDR3 length: 13 amino acids.

This sequence joins TRBV7-3 and TRBJ2-1, with 8 nucleotides matching TRBD1. Germline V gene lookup returns CDR1 SGHTA and CDR2 FQGTGA. This CDR3 spans 15 amino acids. The trim removed 5 bases at V and 7 bases at J, leaving 10 bases unmatched. CDR3 bases: TGTGCCAGCAGCCAAGAGAGGACAGGGAGGAATGAGCAGTTCTTC. Translating it yields CASSQERTGRNEQFF.

At least ten counts were recorded for this clonotype. V is TRBV15 and J is TRBJ1-5; D is undetermined. This CDR3 has 15 amino acids. Germline V gene lookup returns CDR1 LNHNV and CDR2 YYDKDF (reference sequence). The V and J ends lost 0 bases and 9 bases respectively, with 15 bases between them. CDR3 amino acids: CATSRDGVRISPQHF. The CDR3, as DNA: TGTGCCACCAGCAGAGATGGAGTCAGGATCTCGCCCCAGCATTTT.

This clonotype was counted between two and nine times. V usage is TRBV7-2 and J usage is TRBJ1-4; 8 nucleotides line up with TRBD1. Per the germline V gene, CDR1 is SGHTA and CDR2 is FQGNSA. The CDR3 runs to 15 residues. With 1 base clipped from V and 10 bases from J, the junction kept 8 bases outside the gene matches. The CDR3 here is CASSLDGAGGVKLFF. The CDR3 DNA reads TGTGCCAGCAGCTTAGATGGGGCAGGGGGCGTAAAACTGTTTTTT.

The chain links TRBV28 to TRBJ2-5; weak D call: TRBD2 (6 bases). With the DNA end fitting TRBJ2-7 better, the J assignment may be wrong. CDR1 and CDR2 (germline): MDHEN, SYDVKM. The CDR3 spans 15 residues. This CDR3 reads CASNTMGTGAYEQYF. The CDR3 bases are TGTGCCAGCAATACTATGGGGACGGGGGCCTACGAGCAGTACTTC.

The chain couples TRBV2 to TRBJ1-4, with TRBD1 identical over 9 bases. Unmatched junction bases numbered 2, after V lost 2 bases and J lost 1 base. The CDR3 spans 16 residues. CDR1 SNHLY and CDR2 FYNNEI come from the germline V gene. CDR3 sequence (DNA): TGTGCCAGCAGTGAACAGGACAGGGGAACTAATGAAAAACTGTTTTTT. Amino acid sequence: CASSEQDRGTNEKLFF.